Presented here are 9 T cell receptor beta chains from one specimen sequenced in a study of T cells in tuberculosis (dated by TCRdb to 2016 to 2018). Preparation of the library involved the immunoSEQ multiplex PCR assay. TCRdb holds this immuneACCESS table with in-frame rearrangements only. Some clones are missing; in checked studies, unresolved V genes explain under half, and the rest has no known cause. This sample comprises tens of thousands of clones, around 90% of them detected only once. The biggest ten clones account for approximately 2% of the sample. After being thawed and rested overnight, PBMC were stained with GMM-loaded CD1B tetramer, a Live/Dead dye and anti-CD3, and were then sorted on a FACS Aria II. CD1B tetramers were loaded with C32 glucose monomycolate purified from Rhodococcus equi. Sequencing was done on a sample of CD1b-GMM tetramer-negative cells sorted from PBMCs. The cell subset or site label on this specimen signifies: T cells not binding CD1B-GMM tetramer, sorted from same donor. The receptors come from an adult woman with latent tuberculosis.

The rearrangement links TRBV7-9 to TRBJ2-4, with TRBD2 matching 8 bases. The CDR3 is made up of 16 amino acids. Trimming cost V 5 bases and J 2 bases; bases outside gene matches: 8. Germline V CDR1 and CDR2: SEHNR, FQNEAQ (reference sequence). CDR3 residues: CASSPGGGRPKNIQYF. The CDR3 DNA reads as TGTGCCAGCAGCCCCGGGGGGGGCCGGCCCAAAAACATTCAGTACTTC.

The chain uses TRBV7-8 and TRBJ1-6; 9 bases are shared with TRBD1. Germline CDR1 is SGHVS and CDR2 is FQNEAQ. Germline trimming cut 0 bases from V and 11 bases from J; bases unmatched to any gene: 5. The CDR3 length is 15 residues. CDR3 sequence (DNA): TGTGCCAGCAGCTTAGCGGACAGGGGTAGGACACCCCTCCACTTT. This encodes CASSLADRGRTPLHF.

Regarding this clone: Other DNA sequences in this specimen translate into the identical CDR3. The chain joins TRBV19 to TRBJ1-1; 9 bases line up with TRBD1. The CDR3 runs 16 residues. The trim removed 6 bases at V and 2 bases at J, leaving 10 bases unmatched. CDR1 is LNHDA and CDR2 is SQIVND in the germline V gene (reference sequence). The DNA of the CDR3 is TGTGCCAGTAGCCCCGGGACAGGGACAGGAAACACTGAAGCTTTCTTT. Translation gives CASSPGTGTGNTEAFF.

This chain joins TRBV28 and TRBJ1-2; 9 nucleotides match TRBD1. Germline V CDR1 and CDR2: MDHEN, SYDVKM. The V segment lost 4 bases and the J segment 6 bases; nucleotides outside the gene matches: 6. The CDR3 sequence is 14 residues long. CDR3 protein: CASSYLTGGDGYTF. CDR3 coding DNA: TGTGCCAGCAGTTATCTCACAGGGGGCGATGGCTACACCTTC.

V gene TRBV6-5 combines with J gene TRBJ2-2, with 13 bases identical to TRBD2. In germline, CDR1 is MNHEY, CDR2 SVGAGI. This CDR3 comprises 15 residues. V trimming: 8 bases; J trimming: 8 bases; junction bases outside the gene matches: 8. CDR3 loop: CASSPGLAGMGELFF. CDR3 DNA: TGTGCCAGCTCCCCGGGACTAGCGGGGATGGGGGAGCTGTTTTTT.

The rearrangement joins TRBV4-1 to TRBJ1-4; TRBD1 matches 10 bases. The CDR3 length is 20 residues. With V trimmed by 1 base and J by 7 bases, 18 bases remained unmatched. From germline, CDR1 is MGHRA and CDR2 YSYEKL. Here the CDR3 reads CASSQVGPGQGTNRAEKLFF. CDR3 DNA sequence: TGCGCCAGCAGCCAAGTTGGACCGGGACAGGGGACAAATCGGGCTGAAAAACTGTTTTTT.

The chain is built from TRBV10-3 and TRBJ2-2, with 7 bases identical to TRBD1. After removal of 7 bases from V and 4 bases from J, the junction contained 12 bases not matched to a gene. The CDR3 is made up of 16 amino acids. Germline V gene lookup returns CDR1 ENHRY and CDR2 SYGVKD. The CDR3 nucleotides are TGTGCCATCACCGCGGAAACACAGGGGAGCACCGGGGAGCTGTTTTTT. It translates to CAITAETQGSTGELFF.

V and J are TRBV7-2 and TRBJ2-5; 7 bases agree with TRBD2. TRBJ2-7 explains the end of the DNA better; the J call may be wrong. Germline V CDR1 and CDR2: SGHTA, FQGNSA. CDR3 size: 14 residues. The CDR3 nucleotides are TGTGCCAGCAGCCCCCGCGGGGGTGGCTACGAGCAGTACTTC. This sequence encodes CASSPRGGGYEQYF.

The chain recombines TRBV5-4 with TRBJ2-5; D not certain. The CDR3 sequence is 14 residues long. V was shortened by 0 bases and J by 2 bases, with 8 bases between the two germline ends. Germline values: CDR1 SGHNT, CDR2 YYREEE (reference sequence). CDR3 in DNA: TGTGCCAGCAGCTTGGCGGCAGGACAAGAGACCCAGTACTTC. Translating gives CASSLAAGQETQYF.